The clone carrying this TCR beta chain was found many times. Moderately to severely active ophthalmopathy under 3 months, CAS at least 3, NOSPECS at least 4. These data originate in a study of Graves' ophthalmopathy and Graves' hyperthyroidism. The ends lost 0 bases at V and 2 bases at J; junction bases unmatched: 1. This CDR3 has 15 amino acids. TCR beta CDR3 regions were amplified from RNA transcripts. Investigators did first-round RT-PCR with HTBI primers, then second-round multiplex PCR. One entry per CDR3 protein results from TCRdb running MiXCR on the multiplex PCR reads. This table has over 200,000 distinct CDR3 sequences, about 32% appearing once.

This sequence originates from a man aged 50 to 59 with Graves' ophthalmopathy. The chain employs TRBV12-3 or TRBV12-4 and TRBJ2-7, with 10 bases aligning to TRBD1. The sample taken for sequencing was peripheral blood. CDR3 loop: CASSLAGTGAYEQYF. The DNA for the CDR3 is TGTGCCAGCAGTTTAGCCGGGACAGGGGCCTACGAGCAGTACTTC.